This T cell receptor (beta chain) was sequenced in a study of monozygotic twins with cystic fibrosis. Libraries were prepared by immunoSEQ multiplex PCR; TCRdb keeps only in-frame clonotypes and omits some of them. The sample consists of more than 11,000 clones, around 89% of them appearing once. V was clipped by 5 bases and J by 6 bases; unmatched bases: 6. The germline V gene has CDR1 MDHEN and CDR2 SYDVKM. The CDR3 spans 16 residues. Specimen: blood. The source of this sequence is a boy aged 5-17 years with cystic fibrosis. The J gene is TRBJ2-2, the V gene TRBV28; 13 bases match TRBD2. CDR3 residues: CASSAQTSGRAGELFF. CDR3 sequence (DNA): TGTGCCAGCAGTGCACAAACTAGCGGGAGGGCCGGGGAGCTGTTTTTT.